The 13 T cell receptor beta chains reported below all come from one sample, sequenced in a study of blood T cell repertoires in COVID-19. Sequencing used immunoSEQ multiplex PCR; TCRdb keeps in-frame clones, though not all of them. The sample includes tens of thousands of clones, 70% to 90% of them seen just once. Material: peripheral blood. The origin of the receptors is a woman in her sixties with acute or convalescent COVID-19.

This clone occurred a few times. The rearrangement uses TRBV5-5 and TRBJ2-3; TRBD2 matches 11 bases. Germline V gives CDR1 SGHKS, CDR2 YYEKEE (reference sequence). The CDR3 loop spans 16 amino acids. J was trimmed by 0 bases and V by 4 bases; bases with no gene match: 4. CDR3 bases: TGTGCCAGCAGCGTAAGACTAGCGGGGAGCACAGATACGCAGTATTTT. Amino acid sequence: CASSVRLAGSTDTQYF.

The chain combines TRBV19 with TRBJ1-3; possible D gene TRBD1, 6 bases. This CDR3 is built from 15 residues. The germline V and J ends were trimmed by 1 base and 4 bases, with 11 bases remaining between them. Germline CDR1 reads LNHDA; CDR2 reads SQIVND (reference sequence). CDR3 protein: CASSIGRGGGNTIYF. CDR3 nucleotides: TGTGCCAGTAGTATAGGCAGGGGTGGAGGAAACACCATATATTTT.

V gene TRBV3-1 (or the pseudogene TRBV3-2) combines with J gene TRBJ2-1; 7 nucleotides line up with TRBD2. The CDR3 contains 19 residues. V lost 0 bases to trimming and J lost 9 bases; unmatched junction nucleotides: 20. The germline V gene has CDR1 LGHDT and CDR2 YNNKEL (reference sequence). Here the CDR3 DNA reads TGTGCCAGCAGCCAAGATAATATCCGGACTAGTCCTAGGGTAGCTGAGCAGTTCTTC. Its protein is CASSQDNIRTSPRVAEQFF.

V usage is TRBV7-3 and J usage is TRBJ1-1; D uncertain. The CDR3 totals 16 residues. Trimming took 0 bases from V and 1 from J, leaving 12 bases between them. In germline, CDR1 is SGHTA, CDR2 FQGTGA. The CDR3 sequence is CASSLTGRGSNTEAFF. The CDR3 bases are TGTGCCAGCAGCTTAACGGGTCGAGGATCGAACACTGAAGCTTTCTTT.

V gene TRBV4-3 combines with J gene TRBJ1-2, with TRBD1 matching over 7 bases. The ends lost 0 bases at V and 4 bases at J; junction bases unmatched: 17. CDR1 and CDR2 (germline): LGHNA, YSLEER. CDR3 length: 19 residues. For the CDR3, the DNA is TGCGCCAGCAGCCAAGAGTTGGTAGGGGGCGCATCGAGGTTCTATGGCTACACCTTC. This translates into CASSQELVGGASRFYGYTF.

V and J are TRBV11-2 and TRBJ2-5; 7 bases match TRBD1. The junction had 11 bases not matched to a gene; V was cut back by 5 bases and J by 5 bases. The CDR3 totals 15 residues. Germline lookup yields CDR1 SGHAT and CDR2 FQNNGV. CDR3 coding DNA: TGTGCCAGCAGCAGAGACAGGGCTGGGTGGGAGACCCAGTACTTC. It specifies CASSRDRAGWETQYF. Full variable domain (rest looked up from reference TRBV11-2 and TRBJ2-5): EAGVAQSPRYKIIEKRQSVAFWCNPISGHATLYWYQQILGQGPKLLIQFQNNGVVDDSQLPKDRFSAERLKGVDSTLKIQPAKLEDSAVYLCASSRDRAGWETQYFGPGTRLLVL.

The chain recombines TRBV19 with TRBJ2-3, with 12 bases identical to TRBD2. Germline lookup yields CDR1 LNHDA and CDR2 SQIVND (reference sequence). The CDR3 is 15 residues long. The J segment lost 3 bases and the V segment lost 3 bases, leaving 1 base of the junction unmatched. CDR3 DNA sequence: TGTGCCAGTAGTATGACTAGCGGGGGAACAGATACGCAGTATTTT. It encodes CASSMTSGGTDTQYF.

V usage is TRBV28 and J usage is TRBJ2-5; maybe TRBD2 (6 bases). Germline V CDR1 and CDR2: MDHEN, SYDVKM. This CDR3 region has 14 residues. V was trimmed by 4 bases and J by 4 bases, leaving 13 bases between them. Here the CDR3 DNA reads TGTGCCAGCAGTTCCAGGGACTGGGGAGAGACCCAGTACTTC. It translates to CASSSRDWGETQYF.

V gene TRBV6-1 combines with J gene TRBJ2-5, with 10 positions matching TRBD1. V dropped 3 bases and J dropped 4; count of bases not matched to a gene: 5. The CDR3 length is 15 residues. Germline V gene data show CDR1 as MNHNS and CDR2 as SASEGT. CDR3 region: CASSDGQGGPETQYF. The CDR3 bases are TGTGCCAGCAGTGATGGACAGGGGGGTCCAGAGACCCAGTACTTC.

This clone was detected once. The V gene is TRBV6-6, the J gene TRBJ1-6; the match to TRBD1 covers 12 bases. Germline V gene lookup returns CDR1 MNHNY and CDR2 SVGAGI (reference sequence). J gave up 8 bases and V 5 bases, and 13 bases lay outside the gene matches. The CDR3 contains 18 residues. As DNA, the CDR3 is TGTGCCAGCAGTCCCCCGGGACAGGGGGCGGTTGTCGATTCACCCCTCCACTTT. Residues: CASSPPGQGAVVDSPLHF.

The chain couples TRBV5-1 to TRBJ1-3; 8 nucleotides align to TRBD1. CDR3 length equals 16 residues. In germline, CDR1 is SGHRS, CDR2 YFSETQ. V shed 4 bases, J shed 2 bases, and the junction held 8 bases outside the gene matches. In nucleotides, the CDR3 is TGCGCCAGCAGCCCAGACCTACAGGGGGCTGGAAACACCATATATTTT. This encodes CASSPDLQGAGNTIYF.

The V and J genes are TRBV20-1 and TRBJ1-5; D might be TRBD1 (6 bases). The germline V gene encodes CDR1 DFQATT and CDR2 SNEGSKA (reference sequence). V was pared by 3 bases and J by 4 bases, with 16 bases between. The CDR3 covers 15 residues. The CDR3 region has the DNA TGCAGTGCTAGTATGGGGCAGGGGCGAAATCAGCCCCAGCATTTT. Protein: CSASMGQGRNQPQHF.

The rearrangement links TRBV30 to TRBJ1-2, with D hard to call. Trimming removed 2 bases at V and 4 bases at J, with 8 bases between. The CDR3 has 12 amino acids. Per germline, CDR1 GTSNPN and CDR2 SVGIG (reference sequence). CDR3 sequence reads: CAWSYDSYGYTF. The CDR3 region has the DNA TGTGCCTGGAGTTACGACTCCTATGGCTACACCTTC. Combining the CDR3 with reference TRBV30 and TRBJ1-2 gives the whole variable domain SQTIHQWPATLVQPVGSPLSLECTVEGTSNPNLYWYRQAAGRGLQLLFYSVGIGQISSEVPQNLSASRPQDRQFILSSKKLLLSDSGFYLCAWSYDSYGYTFGSGTRLTVV.